This T cell receptor beta chain was retrieved from a study of blood T cell repertoires in COVID-19. Study overall: Sources were T cells, B-cell-depleted T cells, or PBMCs; the material itself was cDNA or gDNA.

TCRdb's copy holds only in-frame clones and misses some; the assay was immunoSEQ multiplex PCR. The sample includes roughly 360,000 clones, less than 90% of them seen just once. Germline values: CDR1 SQVTM, CDR2 ANQGSEA. The CDR3 has 16 residues. V lost 0 bases to trimming and J lost 5 bases, with 18 bases between them. Individuals aged about 18 to 95 years were recruited from roughly 22 US areas. The V call is TRBV29-1, the J call TRBJ2-3; D possibly corresponds to TRBD2 (6 bases). The sequencing sample was made of PBMCs or T cells enriched from blood (not recorded which). This TCR derives from a woman between 50 and 59 years old who had recovered from COVID-19. The DNA of the CDR3 is TGCAGCGTTGAAGACTCCCTTCCGGAGGGGAGAGATACGCAGTATTTT. Translating it yields CSVEDSLPEGRDTQYF.